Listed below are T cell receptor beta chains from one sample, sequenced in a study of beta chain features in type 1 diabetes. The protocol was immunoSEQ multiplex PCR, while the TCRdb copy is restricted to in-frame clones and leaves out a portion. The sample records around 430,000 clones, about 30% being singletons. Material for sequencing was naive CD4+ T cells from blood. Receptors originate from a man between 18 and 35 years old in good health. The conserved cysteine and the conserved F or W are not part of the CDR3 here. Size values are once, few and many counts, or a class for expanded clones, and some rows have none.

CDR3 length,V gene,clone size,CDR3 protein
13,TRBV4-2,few,ASSQESRRGNIQY
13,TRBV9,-,ASSPRGPDGYGYT
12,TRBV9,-,ASSVAAVNTEAF
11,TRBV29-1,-,SVVGLAVYEQY
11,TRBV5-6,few,ASSKDRTQPQH
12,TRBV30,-,AWSPGPRGNEQF
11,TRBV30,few,AWSVQVHYGYT
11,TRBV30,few,AWSTSTGSGTF
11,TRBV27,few,ASSSSNSDEQY
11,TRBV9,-,ASSLAGGNEQF
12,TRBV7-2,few,ASSSFVSTDTQY
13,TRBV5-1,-,ASSAGASVRETQY
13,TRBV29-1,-,SVGTGQAGNQPQH
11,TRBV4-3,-,ASSQVGVYGYT
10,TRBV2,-,ASSETPQPQH
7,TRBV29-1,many,SSDPGQY
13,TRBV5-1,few,ASSLASAGDYEQY
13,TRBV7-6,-,ASSSRVWRNTEAF
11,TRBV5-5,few,ASSAHVENEQF
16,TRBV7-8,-,ASNSLSGILGGANVLT
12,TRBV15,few,ATSRVGQGYEQY
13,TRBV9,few,ASTGTPGPYNEQF
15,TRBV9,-,ASSASSGTGFYNEQF
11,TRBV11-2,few,ASRGLTSYEQY
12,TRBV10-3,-,AIRTGMGRTEAF
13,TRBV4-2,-,ASSHPPRGQETQY
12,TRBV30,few,AWSRWDRDREQY
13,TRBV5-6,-,ASSFRDTRIDEQF
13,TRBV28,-,ASETGGKGYNEQF
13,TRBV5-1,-,ASSLVGVRQETQY
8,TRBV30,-,AWSRDEQY
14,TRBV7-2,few,ASSPHGLSSYNEQF
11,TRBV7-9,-,ASSRTASDEQY
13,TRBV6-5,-,ASSYSASGRTEQF
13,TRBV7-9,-,ASSPRAGSAYEQY
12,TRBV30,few,AWTDRVLIGEAF
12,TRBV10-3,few,AISEVRGTGELF
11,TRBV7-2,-,ASSAAISYEQY
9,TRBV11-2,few,ASSPGGTQY
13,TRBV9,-,ASSVATGRLTEQY
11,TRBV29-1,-,SIRDATNEKLF
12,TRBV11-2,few,ASSLEATKREQY
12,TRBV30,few,AWSRWGVDTEAF
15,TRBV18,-,ASSPLGLAVNTGELF
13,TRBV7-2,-,ASRRPGTGSYEQY
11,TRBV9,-,ASSVIGSGELF
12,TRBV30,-,AWNADRGGQPQH
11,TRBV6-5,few,ASTSRDIYEQY
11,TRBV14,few,ASSQTASGELF
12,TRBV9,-,ASSVAGTPETQY
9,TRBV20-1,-,SAREDPKAF
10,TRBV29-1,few,SVGAGAYGYT
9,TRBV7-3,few,ASGVGGEQF
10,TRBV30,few,AWHRGQETQY
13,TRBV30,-,AWTILQGRATEAF
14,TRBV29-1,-,SVETRGLASFNEQF
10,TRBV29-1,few,SVKLSGNTIY
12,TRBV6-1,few,ASSVDRAPDTQY
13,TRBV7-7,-,ASSLGLAGHGELF
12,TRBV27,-,ASSLRDTSYEQY